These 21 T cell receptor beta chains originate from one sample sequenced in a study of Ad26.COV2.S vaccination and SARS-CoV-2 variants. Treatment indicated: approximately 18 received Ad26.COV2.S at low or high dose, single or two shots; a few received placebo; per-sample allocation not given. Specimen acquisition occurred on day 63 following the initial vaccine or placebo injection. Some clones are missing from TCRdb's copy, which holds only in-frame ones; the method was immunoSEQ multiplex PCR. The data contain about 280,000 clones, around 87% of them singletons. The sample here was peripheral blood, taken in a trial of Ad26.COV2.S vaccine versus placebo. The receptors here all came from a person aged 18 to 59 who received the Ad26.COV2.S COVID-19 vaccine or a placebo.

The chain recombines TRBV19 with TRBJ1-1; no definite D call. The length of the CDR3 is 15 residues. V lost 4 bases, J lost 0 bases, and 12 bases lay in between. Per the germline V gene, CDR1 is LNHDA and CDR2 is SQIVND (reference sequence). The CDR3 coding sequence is TGTGCCAGTAGTACCCCTCTCGGTATGAACACTGAAGCTTTCTTT. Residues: CASSTPLGMNTEAFF. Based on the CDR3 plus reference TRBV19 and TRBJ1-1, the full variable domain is DGGITQSPKYLFRKEGQNVTLSCEQNLNHDAMYWYRQDPGQGLRLIYYSQIVNDFQKGDIAEGYSVSREKKESFPLTVTSAQKNPTAFYLCASSTPLGMNTEAFFGQGTRLTVV.

CDR3 bases: TGTGCCAGCAGCTTAGGAGACACCGGGGAGCTGTTTTTT. Translation gives CASSLGDTGELFF. The chain uses TRBV7-9 and TRBJ2-2; the D is unclear. CDR3 size: 13 residues. Per the germline V gene, CDR1 is SEHNR and CDR2 is FQNEAQ (reference sequence). Trimming pared 1 base from V and 3 bases from J, leaving 3 bases between.

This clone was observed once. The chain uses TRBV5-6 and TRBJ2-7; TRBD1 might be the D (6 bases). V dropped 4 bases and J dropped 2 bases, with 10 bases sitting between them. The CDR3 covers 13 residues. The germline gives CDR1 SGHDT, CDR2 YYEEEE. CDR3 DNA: TGTGCCAGCAGCAAAACAGGGACCTACGAGCAGTACTTC. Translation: CASSKTGTYEQYF.

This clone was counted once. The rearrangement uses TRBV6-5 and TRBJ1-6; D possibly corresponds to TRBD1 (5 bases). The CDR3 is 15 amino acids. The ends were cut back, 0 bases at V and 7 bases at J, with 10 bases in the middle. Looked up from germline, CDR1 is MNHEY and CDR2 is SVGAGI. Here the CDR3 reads CASSYSGLRNSPLHF. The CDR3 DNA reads TGTGCCAGCAGTTACTCGGGACTCCGAAATTCACCCCTCCACTTT.

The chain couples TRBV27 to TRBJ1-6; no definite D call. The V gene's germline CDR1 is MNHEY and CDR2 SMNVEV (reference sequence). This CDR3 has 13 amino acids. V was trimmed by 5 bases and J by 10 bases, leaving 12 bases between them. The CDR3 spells CASSLQSRSPLHF. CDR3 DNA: TGTGCCAGCAGTCTCCAAAGTAGATCACCCCTCCACTTT.

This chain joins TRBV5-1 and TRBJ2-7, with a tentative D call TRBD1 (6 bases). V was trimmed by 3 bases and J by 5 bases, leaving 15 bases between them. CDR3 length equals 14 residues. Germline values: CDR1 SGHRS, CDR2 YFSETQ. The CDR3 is CASSSTGTENEQYF. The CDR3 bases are TGCGCCAGCAGCTCTACAGGGACGGAGAACGAGCAGTACTTC.

CDR3 sequence reads: CASSGPGMNTEAFF. The CDR3, as DNA: TGCGCCAGCAGCGGACCGGGGATGAACACTGAAGCTTTCTTT. The chain is built from TRBV10-2 and TRBJ1-1; D not certain. There are 14 residues in the CDR3. Germline-derived CDR1 and CDR2 are WSHSY and SAAADI. The ends were cut back, 6 bases at V and 0 bases at J, with 11 bases in the middle.

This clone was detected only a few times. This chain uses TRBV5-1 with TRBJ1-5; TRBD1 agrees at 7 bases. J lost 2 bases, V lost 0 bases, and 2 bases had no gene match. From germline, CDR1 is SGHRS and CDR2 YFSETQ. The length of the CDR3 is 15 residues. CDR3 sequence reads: CASSLETGGNQPQHF. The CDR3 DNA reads TGCGCCAGCAGCTTGGAAACAGGGGGCAATCAGCCCCAGCATTTT.

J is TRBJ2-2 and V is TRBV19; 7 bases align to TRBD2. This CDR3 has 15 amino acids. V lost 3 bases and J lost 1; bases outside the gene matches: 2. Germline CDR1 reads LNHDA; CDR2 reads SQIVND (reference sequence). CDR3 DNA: TGTGCCAGTAGTATTGCGGGGGAGAACACCGGGGAGCTGTTTTTT. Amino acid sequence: CASSIAGENTGELFF.

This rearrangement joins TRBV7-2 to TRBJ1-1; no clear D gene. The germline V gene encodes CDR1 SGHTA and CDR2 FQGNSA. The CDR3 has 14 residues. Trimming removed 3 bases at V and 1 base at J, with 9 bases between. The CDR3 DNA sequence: TGTGCCAGCAGCTTCGTGGGCGGGAACACTGAAGCTTTCTTT. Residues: CASSFVGGNTEAFF.

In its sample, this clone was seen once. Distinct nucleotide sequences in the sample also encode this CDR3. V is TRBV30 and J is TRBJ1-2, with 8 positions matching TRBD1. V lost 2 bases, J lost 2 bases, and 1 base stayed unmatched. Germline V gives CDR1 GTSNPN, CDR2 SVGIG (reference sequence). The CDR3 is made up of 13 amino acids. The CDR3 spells CAWSRQGNYGYTF. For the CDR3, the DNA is TGTGCCTGGAGTCGACAGGGGAACTATGGCTACACCTTC.

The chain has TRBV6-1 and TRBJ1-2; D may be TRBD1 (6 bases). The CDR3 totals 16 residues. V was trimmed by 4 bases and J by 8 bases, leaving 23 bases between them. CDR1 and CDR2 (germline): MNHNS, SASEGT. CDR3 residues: CASSAALGGQASGYTF. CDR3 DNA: TGTGCCAGCAGTGCGGCCCTGGGGGGCCAAGCTAGCGGCTACACCTTC.

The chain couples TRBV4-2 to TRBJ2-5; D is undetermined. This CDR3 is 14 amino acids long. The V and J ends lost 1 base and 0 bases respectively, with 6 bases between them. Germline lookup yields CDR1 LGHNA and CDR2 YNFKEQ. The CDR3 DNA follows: TGTGCCAGCAGCCAAGCCGGGTACCAAGAGACCCAGTACTTC. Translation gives CASSQAGYQETQYF.

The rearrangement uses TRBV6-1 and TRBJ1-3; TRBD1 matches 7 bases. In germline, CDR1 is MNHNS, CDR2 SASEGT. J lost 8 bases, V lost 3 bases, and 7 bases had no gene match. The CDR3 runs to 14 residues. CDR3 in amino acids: CASSDRDRKDTIYF. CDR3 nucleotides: TGTGCCAGCAGTGACCGGGACAGAAAGGACACCATATATTTT.

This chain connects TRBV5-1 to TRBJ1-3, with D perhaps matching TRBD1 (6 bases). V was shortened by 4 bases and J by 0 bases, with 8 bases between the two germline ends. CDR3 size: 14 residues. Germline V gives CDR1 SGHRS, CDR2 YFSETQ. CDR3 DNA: TGCGCCAGCAGCGAAGGGGGCTCTGGAAACACCATATATTTT. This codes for CASSEGGSGNTIYF.

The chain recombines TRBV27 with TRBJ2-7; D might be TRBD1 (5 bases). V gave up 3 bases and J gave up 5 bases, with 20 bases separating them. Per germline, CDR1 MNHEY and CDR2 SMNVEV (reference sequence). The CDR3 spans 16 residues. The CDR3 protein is CASSLIREMGQDEQYF. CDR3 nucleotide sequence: TGTGCCAGCAGTTTGATTAGGGAAATGGGGCAGGACGAGCAGTACTTC.

Written as DNA, the CDR3 is TGTGCCAGCAGCGTAGGACTAGGTAACTACGAGCAGTACTTC. It yields the protein CASSVGLGNYEQYF. The chain has TRBV5-4 and TRBJ2-7; TRBD2 matches 7 bases. V lost 4 bases to trimming and J lost 3 bases; unmatched junction nucleotides: 7. The CDR3 extends over 14 amino acids. Germline V gene lookup returns CDR1 SGHNT and CDR2 YYREEE (reference sequence).

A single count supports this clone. This chain's CDR3 is CSATGGGSEKLFF. The CDR3 bases are TGCAGCGCTACAGGGGGCGGTTCGGAAAAACTGTTTTTT. The chain is built from TRBV29-1 and TRBJ1-4; 9 nucleotides match TRBD1. V trimming: 7 bases; J trimming: 8 bases; junction bases outside the gene matches: 8. CDR1 and CDR2 from the germline V gene are SQVTM and ANQGSEA. The CDR3 runs 13 residues.

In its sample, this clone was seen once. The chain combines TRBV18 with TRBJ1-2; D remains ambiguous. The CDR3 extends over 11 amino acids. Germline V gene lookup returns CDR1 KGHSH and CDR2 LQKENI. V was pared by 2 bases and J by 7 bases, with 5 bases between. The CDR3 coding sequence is TGTGCCAGCTCACCAACGGCTGGCTACACCTTC. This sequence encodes CASSPTAGYTF. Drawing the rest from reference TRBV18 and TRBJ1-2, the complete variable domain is NAGVMQNPRHLVRRRGQEARLRCSPMKGHSHVYWYRQLPEEGLKFMVYLQKENIIDESGMPKERFSAEFPKEGPSILRIQQVVRGDSAAYFCASSPTAGYTFGSGTRLTVV.

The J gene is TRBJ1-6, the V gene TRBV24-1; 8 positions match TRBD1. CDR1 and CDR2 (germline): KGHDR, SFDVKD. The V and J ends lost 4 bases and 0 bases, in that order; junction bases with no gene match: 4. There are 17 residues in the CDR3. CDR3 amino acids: CATSERDRSSYNSPLHF. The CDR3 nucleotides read TGTGCCACCAGTGAACGGGACAGGAGCTCCTATAATTCACCCCTCCACTTT.

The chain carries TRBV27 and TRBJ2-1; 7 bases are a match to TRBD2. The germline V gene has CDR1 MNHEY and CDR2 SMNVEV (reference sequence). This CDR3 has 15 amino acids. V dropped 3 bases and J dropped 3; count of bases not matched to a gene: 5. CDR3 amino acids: CASSFILADYNEQFF. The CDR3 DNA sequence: TGTGCCAGCAGTTTCATCCTAGCGGACTACAATGAGCAGTTCTTC.